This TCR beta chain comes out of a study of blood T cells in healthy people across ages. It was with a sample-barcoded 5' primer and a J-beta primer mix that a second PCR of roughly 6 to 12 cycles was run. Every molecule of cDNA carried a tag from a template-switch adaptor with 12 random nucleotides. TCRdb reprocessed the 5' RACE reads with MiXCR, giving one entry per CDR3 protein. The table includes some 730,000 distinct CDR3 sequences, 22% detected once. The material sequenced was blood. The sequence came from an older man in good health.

CDR3 bases: TGTGCCAGCAGCTATGGGACAGCAGGGATGTTCTTC. Protein product: CASSYGTAGMFF. The gene calls are TRBV7-9 and TRBJ2-1; TRBD1 aligns across 7 bases. In germline, CDR1 is SEHNR, CDR2 FQNEAQ (reference sequence). Germline trimming cut 4 bases from V and 15 bases from J; bases unmatched to any gene: 9. The CDR3 runs 12 residues.